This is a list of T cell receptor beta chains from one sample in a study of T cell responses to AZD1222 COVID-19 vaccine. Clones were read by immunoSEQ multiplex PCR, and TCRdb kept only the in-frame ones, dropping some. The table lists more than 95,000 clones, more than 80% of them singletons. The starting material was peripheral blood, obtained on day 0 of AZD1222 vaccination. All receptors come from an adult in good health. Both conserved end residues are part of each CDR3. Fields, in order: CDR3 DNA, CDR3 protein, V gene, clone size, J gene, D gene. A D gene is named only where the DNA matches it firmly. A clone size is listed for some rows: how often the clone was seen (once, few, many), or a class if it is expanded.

cdr3_nt: TGTGCCAGCAGAAACAGTTTGTGGAACTATGGCTACACCTTC
cdr3_aa: CASRNSLWNYGYTF
v_call: TRBV28
clone_size: -
j_call: TRBJ1-2
d_call: -

cdr3_nt: TGTGCCATCAGCCAACAGGGACAGGGTGTCCACAATGAGCAGTTCTTC
cdr3_aa: CAISQQGQGVHNEQFF
v_call: TRBV10-3
clone_size: -
j_call: TRBJ2-1
d_call: TRBD1

cdr3_nt: TGTGCCAGCTCCAGGATCGACGAGCAGTACTTC
cdr3_aa: CASSRIDEQYF
v_call: TRBV18
clone_size: -
j_call: TRBJ2-7
d_call: -

cdr3_nt: TGTGCCAGCAGCCCACCCGAGTCTAGCGGGAGGGGCAATGAGCAGTTCTTC
cdr3_aa: CASSPPESSGRGNEQFF
v_call: TRBV3-1/TRBV3-2
clone_size: -
j_call: TRBJ2-1
d_call: TRBD2

cdr3_nt: TGTGCCAGCAGCCCGCAGGGGGACTATGGCTACACCTTC
cdr3_aa: CASSPQGDYGYTF
v_call: TRBV7-2
clone_size: -
j_call: TRBJ1-2
d_call: TRBD1

cdr3_nt: TGTGCCAGCAGGGCAAGTGGGGCCAACGTCCTGACTTTC
cdr3_aa: CASRASGANVLTF
v_call: TRBV12-3/TRBV12-4
clone_size: -
j_call: TRBJ2-6
d_call: -

cdr3_nt: TGTGCCAGTTACAGGGCGTACGGCACTGAAGCTTTCTTT
cdr3_aa: CASYRAYGTEAFF
v_call: TRBV19
clone_size: -
j_call: TRBJ1-1
d_call: -

cdr3_nt: TGTGCCAGCTCACTTGCGGGAGGGGATTCACCCCTCCACTTT
cdr3_aa: CASSLAGGDSPLHF
v_call: TRBV18
clone_size: -
j_call: TRBJ1-6
d_call: -

cdr3_nt: TGTGCCAGCAGTTCCCCCAAGGGGAATGAAAAACTGTTTTTT
cdr3_aa: CASSSPKGNEKLFF
v_call: TRBV6-5
clone_size: -
j_call: TRBJ1-4
d_call: -

cdr3_nt: TGTGCCAGCAGCGTAGGGGGCGGGGACTACGAGCAGTACTTC
cdr3_aa: CASSVGGGDYEQYF
v_call: TRBV9
clone_size: -
j_call: TRBJ2-7
d_call: -

cdr3_nt: TGCGCCAGCAGCTTGGATTGGTTAGGGCCTTACGAGCAGTACTTC
cdr3_aa: CASSLDWLGPYEQYF
v_call: TRBV5-1
clone_size: -
j_call: TRBJ2-7
d_call: -

cdr3_nt: TGTGCCACCAGCACCTCCGGGACGTATAACACTGAAGCTTTCTTT
cdr3_aa: CATSTSGTYNTEAFF
v_call: TRBV15
clone_size: -
j_call: TRBJ1-1
d_call: -

cdr3_nt: TGTGCCAGCAGCTTGCACATGGACTATGGCTACACCTTC
cdr3_aa: CASSLHMDYGYTF
v_call: TRBV5-8
clone_size: -
j_call: TRBJ1-2
d_call: -

cdr3_nt: TGCGCCAGCAGCCCGGCGGGGCTGGCGGTTAATACTGAAGCTTTCTTT
cdr3_aa: CASSPAGLAVNTEAFF
v_call: TRBV5-1
clone_size: -
j_call: TRBJ1-1
d_call: -

cdr3_nt: TGTGCCAGTAGGGACGCGTCCATGGCCTCTGGAAACACCATATATTTT
cdr3_aa: CASRDASMASGNTIYF
v_call: TRBV19
clone_size: -
j_call: TRBJ1-3
d_call: -

cdr3_nt: TGTGCCAGTAGTATCGGGAGAGGGCACGGGGAGCTGTTTTTT
cdr3_aa: CASSIGRGHGELFF
v_call: TRBV19
clone_size: -
j_call: TRBJ2-2
d_call: -

cdr3_nt: TGTGCCAGCAGCTTGGCCCAGACAGGAAATCAGCCCCAGCATTTT
cdr3_aa: CASSLAQTGNQPQHF
v_call: TRBV5-8
clone_size: -
j_call: TRBJ1-5
d_call: -

cdr3_nt: TGCGCCAGCAGCTTAGTGGGTTTGGTTAGAGAGACCCAGTACTTC
cdr3_aa: CASSLVGLVRETQYF
v_call: TRBV5-1
clone_size: once
j_call: TRBJ2-5
d_call: -

cdr3_nt: TGTGCCAGCAGTTTATCGGGGTTGGGCAGGGGCTCCCATGGCTACACCTTC
cdr3_aa: CASSLSGLGRGSHGYTF
v_call: TRBV27
clone_size: few
j_call: TRBJ1-2
d_call: -

cdr3_nt: TGTGCCAGCAGCCAATCGTACCGCAACTATGGCTACACCTTC
cdr3_aa: CASSQSYRNYGYTF
v_call: TRBV3-1/TRBV3-2
clone_size: many
j_call: TRBJ1-2
d_call: -

cdr3_nt: TGTGCTAGTGGTTTAGGGGCGAGCAATCAGCCCCAGCATTTT
cdr3_aa: CASGLGASNQPQHF
v_call: TRBV12-5
clone_size: once
j_call: TRBJ1-5
d_call: -

cdr3_nt: TGTGCCAGCAGCCGTGCGGGGACCCGGCCCCAGCATTTT
cdr3_aa: CASSRAGTRPQHF
v_call: TRBV28
clone_size: -
j_call: TRBJ1-5
d_call: -

cdr3_nt: TGTGCCAGCAGCTTAACGATGAACACCGGGGAGCTGTTTTTT
cdr3_aa: CASSLTMNTGELFF
v_call: TRBV7-3
clone_size: -
j_call: TRBJ2-2
d_call: -

cdr3_nt: TGTGCCAGCAGCTTAGTGGGGACAGGCTTCAATGAGCAGTTCTTC
cdr3_aa: CASSLVGTGFNEQFF
v_call: TRBV11-2
clone_size: once
j_call: TRBJ2-1
d_call: TRBD1

cdr3_nt: TGTGCCAGCCCCCCCTTAATAGGGAGCACAGATACGCAGTATTTT
cdr3_aa: CASPPLIGSTDTQYF
v_call: TRBV28
clone_size: once
j_call: TRBJ2-3
d_call: -

cdr3_nt: TGTGCCAGCAGCTTAGGCGCGGGCTCCTACAATGAGCAGTTCTTC
cdr3_aa: CASSLGAGSYNEQFF
v_call: TRBV11-2
clone_size: -
j_call: TRBJ2-1
d_call: -

cdr3_nt: TGTGCCAGCAGTTCCGGGTTCCTTGTCTATGGCTACACCTTC
cdr3_aa: CASSSGFLVYGYTF
v_call: TRBV28
clone_size: -
j_call: TRBJ1-2
d_call: -

cdr3_nt: TGTGCCAGCAGCCAAGACATGGGTTACAGGGTCGATTACGGCTACACCTTC
cdr3_aa: CASSQDMGYRVDYGYTF
v_call: TRBV3-1/TRBV3-2
clone_size: -
j_call: TRBJ1-2
d_call: -

cdr3_nt: TGTGCCAGCTGGCGGGGGACACCATCCTACGAGCAGTACTTC
cdr3_aa: CASWRGTPSYEQYF
v_call: TRBV6-5
clone_size: -
j_call: TRBJ2-7
d_call: -

cdr3_nt: TGTGCCAGCAGTTCAGGGAGCACAGATACGCAGTATTTT
cdr3_aa: CASSSGSTDTQYF
v_call: TRBV28
clone_size: -
j_call: TRBJ2-3
d_call: -

cdr3_nt: TGTGCCAGCAGTTTAGGCTTCACCTCGGGACGGTATAGCAATCAGCCCCAGCATTTT
cdr3_aa: CASSLGFTSGRYSNQPQHF
v_call: TRBV28
clone_size: -
j_call: TRBJ1-5
d_call: -

cdr3_nt: TGTGCCAGCAGGCCCTCGGGCACAGATACGCAGTATTTT
cdr3_aa: CASRPSGTDTQYF
v_call: TRBV6-4
clone_size: -
j_call: TRBJ2-3
d_call: -

cdr3_nt: TGTGCCAGCAGCTTACTAGCGGGAACAGATACGCAGTATTTT
cdr3_aa: CASSLLAGTDTQYF
v_call: TRBV7-9
clone_size: -
j_call: TRBJ2-3
d_call: TRBD2

cdr3_nt: TGTGCCAGCAGTTTCCGGACTAGCGGGATATACGAGCAGTACTTC
cdr3_aa: CASSFRTSGIYEQYF
v_call: TRBV27
clone_size: -
j_call: TRBJ2-7
d_call: TRBD2

cdr3_nt: TGTGCCAGCAGCCAAGTGAGGGCAACCTTACTGAACACTGAAGCTTTCTTT
cdr3_aa: CASSQVRATLLNTEAFF
v_call: TRBV3-1/TRBV3-2
clone_size: -
j_call: TRBJ1-1
d_call: -

cdr3_nt: TGTGCCAGCAGCGTAGGGTCTAGCGGGGACACAGATACGCAGTATTTT
cdr3_aa: CASSVGSSGDTDTQYF
v_call: TRBV9
clone_size: -
j_call: TRBJ2-3
d_call: TRBD2